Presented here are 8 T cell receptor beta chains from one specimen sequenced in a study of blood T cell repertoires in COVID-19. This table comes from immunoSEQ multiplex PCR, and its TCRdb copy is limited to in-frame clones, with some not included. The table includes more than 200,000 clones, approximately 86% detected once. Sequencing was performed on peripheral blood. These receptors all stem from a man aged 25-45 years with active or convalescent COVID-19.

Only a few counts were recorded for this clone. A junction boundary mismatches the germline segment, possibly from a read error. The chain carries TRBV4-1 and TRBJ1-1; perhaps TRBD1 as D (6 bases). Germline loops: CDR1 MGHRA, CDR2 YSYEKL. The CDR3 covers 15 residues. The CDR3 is CASTQLSTGNTEAFF. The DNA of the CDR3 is TGCGCCAGCACCCAACTGTCGACAGGGAACACTGAAGCTTTCTTT.

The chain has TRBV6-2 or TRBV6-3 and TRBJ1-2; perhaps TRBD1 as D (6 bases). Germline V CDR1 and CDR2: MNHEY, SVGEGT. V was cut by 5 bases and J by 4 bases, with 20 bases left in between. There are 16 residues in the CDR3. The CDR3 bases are TGTGCCAGCAGTCCCCGACAGGATCGAAACTTCTATGGCTACACCTTC. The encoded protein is CASSPRQDRNFYGYTF.

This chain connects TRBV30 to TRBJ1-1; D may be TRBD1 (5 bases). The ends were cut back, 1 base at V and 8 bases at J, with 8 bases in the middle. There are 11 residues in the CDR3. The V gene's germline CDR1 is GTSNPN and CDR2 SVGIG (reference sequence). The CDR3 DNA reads TGTGCCTGGAGTGAAGACAGAGAAGCTTTCTTT. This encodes CAWSEDREAFF. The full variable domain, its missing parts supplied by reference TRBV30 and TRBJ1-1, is SQTIHQWPATLVQPVGSPLSLECTVEGTSNPNLYWYRQAAGRGLQLLFYSVGIGQISSEVPQNLSASRPQDRQFILSSKKLLLSDSGFYLCAWSEDREAFFGQGTRLTVV.

This chain's CDR3 is CACRQGSSYGYTF. The CDR3 nucleotides are TGTGCCTGCCGGCAGGGTTCTAGCTATGGCTACACCTTC. The chain is built from TRBV30 and TRBJ1-2; TRBD1 might be the D (5 bases). V lost 6 bases and J lost 4, with 15 bases in between. In germline, CDR1 is GTSNPN, CDR2 SVGIG (reference sequence). The CDR3 covers 13 residues.

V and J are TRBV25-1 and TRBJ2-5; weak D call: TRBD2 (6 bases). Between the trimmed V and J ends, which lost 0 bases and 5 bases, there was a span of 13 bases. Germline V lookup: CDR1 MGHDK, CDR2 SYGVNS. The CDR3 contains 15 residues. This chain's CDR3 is CASSEYFTAGETQYF. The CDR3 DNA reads TGTGCCAGCAGTGAATATTTCACGGCGGGGGAGACCCAGTACTTC.

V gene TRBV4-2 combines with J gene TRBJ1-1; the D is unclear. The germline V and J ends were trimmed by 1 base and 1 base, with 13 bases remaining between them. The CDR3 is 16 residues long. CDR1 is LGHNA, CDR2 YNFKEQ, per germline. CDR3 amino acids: CASSQVGAASNTEAFF. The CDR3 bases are TGTGCCAGCAGCCAAGTTGGAGCTGCGTCGAACACTGAAGCTTTCTTT.

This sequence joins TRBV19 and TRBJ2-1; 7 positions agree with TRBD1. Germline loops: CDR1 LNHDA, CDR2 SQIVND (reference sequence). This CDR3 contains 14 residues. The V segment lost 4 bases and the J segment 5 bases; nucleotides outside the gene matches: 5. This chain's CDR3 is CASSKTGSHNEQFF. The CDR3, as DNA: TGTGCCAGTAGTAAGACAGGGAGCCACAATGAGCAGTTCTTC.

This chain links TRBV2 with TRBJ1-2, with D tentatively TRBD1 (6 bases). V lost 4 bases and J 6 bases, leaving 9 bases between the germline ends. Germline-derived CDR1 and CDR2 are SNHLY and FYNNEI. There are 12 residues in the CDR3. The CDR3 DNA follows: TGTGCCAGCAGTGGGGACAACCATGGCTACACCTTC. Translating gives CASSGDNHGYTF.